This TCR beta chain originates from a study of T cells after yellow fever vaccination. The study made its TCR cDNA through 5'RACE template switching. That step introduced a universal primer site along with UMIs. One entry per CDR3 protein results from TCRdb running MiXCR on the 5' RACE reads. The sample lists under 400,000 distinct CDR3 sequences; 11% were seen once. CDR1 and CDR2 from the germline V gene are SGHTA and FQGTGA. With 2 bases removed from V and 3 bases from J, the gap between germline ends came to 11 bases. The CDR3 extends over 15 amino acids. This clonotype has a handful of counts. The receptor was isolated from a young man who received the YFV17D yellow fever vaccine. J is TRBJ2-1 and V is TRBV7-3; perhaps TRBD2 as D (5 bases). The sample was PBMCs, taken on the day of the first yellow fever vaccination. CDR3 nucleotide sequence: TGTGCCAGCAGCTTATACGACGGGGTCTACAATGAGCAGTTCTTC. It translates to CASSLYDGVYNEQFF.